This T cell receptor beta chain was identified during a study of regulatory T cells in long-lasting Graves disease. This clonotype was counted at least ten times. Investigators prepared the TCR beta libraries by applying iRepertoire HTBI primers and Arm-PCR of CDR3 regions. MiXCR was run by TCRdb on the multiplex PCR reads, yielding one entry per CDR3 protein. The table records more than 400,000 distinct CDR3 sequences, roughly 15% of them present only once. CDR1 is KGHDR and CDR2 is SFDVKD in the germline V gene. V lost 0 bases and J 6 bases, leaving 11 bases between the germline ends. The CDR3 length is 15 residues. Time point of the sample: newly diagnosed GD, antithyroid drugs for less than 3 months. PBMCs were the source of the RNA used for TCR sequencing. This same sample was also part of a study on T cells in Graves' hyperthyroidism and ophthalmopathy. From that second work: Blood also carried most thyroid clonotypes expanded above 0.001.

The chain couples TRBV24-1 to TRBJ2-1; a possible D gene is TRBD1 (6 bases). The specimen was peripheral blood mononuclear cells (PBMCs), collected at new diagnosis, from a patient treated with antithyroid drugs. This TCR was recovered from a woman aged 25 to 39 with Graves disease. In DNA form, the CDR3 reads TGTGCCACCAGTGATTTGGCAGGACAGCCCAATGAGCAGTTCTTC. Amino acids: CATSDLAGQPNEQFF.